The clone carrying this T cell receptor beta chain has only a few counts. This entry belongs to a study of blood T cell repertoires in COVID-19. The wider study: COVID-19 samples from acute and convalescent phases originated in the United States, Italy and Spain. T cells, B-cell-depleted T cells, or PBMCs supplied cDNA or gDNA.

Clones were sequenced by immunoSEQ multiplex PCR, and TCRdb holds only the in-frame ones, with some missing. The sample lists about 150,000 clones; roughly 80% were seen once. This CDR3 has 15 residues. The V gene's germline CDR1 is MNHEY and CDR2 SMNVEV (reference sequence). With 5 bases clipped from V and 4 bases from J, the junction kept 4 bases outside the gene matches. The chain joins TRBV27 to TRBJ1-4; 10 bases agree with TRBD1. This receptor was taken from a woman aged 60-75 years with acute or convalescent COVID-19. What was sequenced was peripheral blood. The CDR3 spells CASSIRTGGNEKLFF. The CDR3 DNA follows: TGTGCCAGCAGTATAAGGACAGGGGGTAATGAAAAACTGTTTTTT. The variable domain in full, completed from reference TRBV27 and TRBJ1-4, reads EAQVTQNPRYLITVTGKKLTVTCSQNMNHEYMSWYRQDPGLGLRQIYYSMNVEVTDKGDVPEGYKVSRKEKRNFPLILESPSPNQTSLYFCASSIRTGGNEKLFFGSGTQLSVL.